The 18 T cell receptor beta chains below all came from one sample that was sequenced in a study of cytomegalovirus exposure and HLA in healthy donors. Vbeta (60) and Jbeta (13) primers were used in the PCR. Produced via immunoSEQ multiplex PCR; TCRdb's table is partial and in-frame only. The sample lists roughly 190,000 clones; 82% were seen once. Sample: PBMCs. The receptors stem from a woman under 30 in good health and CMV-seronegative.

This sequence joins TRBV27 and TRBJ2-5; TRBD2 aligns across 11 bases. CDR3 length equals 15 residues. CDR1 MNHEY and CDR2 SMNVEV come from the germline V gene (reference sequence). J lost 5 bases, V lost 6 bases, and 8 bases had no gene match. The DNA of the CDR3 is TGTGCCAGCAGCTCTGGACTAGCGGGTGAGGAGACCCAGTACTTC. This sequence encodes CASSSGLAGEETQYF.

The V and J genes are TRBV28 and TRBJ2-1; 8 nucleotides align to TRBD2. The junction had 7 bases not matched to a gene; V was cut back by 4 bases and J by 8 bases. This CDR3 contains 14 residues. In germline, CDR1 is MDHEN, CDR2 SYDVKM. The CDR3 sequence: CASSYPGLGYEQFF. CDR3 DNA sequence: TGTGCCAGCAGTTACCCGGGACTAGGCTATGAGCAGTTCTTC.

Notes on this clone: Other DNA sequences in this specimen translate into the identical CDR3. This chain connects TRBV19 to TRBJ2-3, with D perhaps TRBD1 (5 bases). Trimming removed 1 base at V and 3 bases at J, with 8 bases between. The CDR3 contains 14 residues. Germline V lookup: CDR1 LNHDA, CDR2 SQIVND (reference sequence). The CDR3 spells CASSIVGLTDTQYF. CDR3 bases: TGTGCCAGTAGTATAGTGGGGCTTACAGATACGCAGTATTTT.

In this sample, this clone turned up a few times. The rearrangement links TRBV10-3 to TRBJ1-2, with D possibly being TRBD1 (6 bases). Trimming stripped 4 bases from V and 4 bases from J, with 16 bases between. The CDR3 loop spans 15 amino acids. The V gene's germline CDR1 is ENHRY and CDR2 SYGVKD. The CDR3 DNA sequence: TGTGCCATCAGTGCCCCTTTGAGGGGGGGCTATGGCTACACCTTC. It specifies CAISAPLRGGYGYTF.

The chain couples TRBV6-5 to TRBJ2-2, with a weak D call TRBD2 (6 bases). The CDR3 totals 16 residues. V gave up 0 bases and J gave up 3 bases, with 11 bases separating them. Germline assignment: CDR1 MNHEY and CDR2 SVGAGI. The CDR3 DNA follows: TGTGCCAGCAGTTACTCTAGAACTAGCTACACCGGGGAGCTGTTTTTT. Its translation is CASSYSRTSYTGELFF.

The chain combines TRBV27 with TRBJ2-7; tentatively, D is TRBD1 (6 bases). V lost 3 bases, J lost 4 bases, and 16 bases lay in between. The CDR3 is made up of 15 amino acids. Germline values: CDR1 MNHEY, CDR2 SMNVEV (reference sequence). CDR3 sequence: CASSFSSDSQYEQYF. CDR3 in DNA: TGTGCCAGCAGTTTCTCCTCGGACAGTCAATACGAGCAGTACTTC.

The rearrangement links TRBV27 to TRBJ2-2; D not certain. The CDR3 is 14 amino acids. Germline CDR1 reads MNHEY; CDR2 reads SMNVEV (reference sequence). Trimming removed 6 bases at V and 1 base at J, with 9 bases between. The CDR3 spells CASSTRLNTGELFF. The CDR3 DNA is TGTGCCAGCAGCACTCGTTTGAACACCGGGGAGCTGTTTTTT.

The J gene is TRBJ1-2, the V gene TRBV27, with 7 bases lining up with TRBD1. The CDR3 is made up of 13 amino acids. The germline V gene has CDR1 MNHEY and CDR2 SMNVEV (reference sequence). The V gene end was trimmed by 3 bases and the J gene end by 4 bases; junction bases not matched to a gene: 2. This CDR3 reads CASSFDRAYGYTF. The CDR3 bases are TGTGCCAGCAGTTTCGACAGGGCCTATGGCTACACCTTC.

V and J are TRBV19 and TRBJ2-3; D gene uncertain. The CDR3 covers 15 residues. Looked up from germline, CDR1 is LNHDA and CDR2 is SQIVND (reference sequence). Trimming cost V 6 bases and J 1 base, with 14 bases left between them. The CDR3, as DNA: TGTGCCAGTAGATCCTCAATTGAGGGCACAGATACGCAGTATTTT. As protein: CASRSSIEGTDTQYF. Using reference TRBV19 and TRBJ2-3 for the parts outside the CDR3, the full variable domain is DGGITQSPKYLFRKEGQNVTLSCEQNLNHDAMYWYRQDPGQGLRLIYYSQIVNDFQKGDIAEGYSVSREKKESFPLTVTSAQKNPTAFYLCASRSSIEGTDTQYFGPGTRLTVL.

This clone was observed a single time. The chain carries TRBV19 and TRBJ2-5; possibly TRBD2 for D (5 bases). V gave up 4 bases and J gave up 8 bases, with 11 bases separating them. The CDR3 has 12 amino acids. Germline V CDR1 and CDR2: LNHDA, SQIVND (reference sequence). Written as DNA, the CDR3 is TGTGCCAGTAGTAATTCCCCGGGAACCCAGTACTTC. Translated, it gives CASSNSPGTQYF.

This chain links TRBV5-8 with TRBJ1-2; tentatively, D is TRBD1 (5 bases). The CDR3 runs to 14 residues. Looked up from germline, CDR1 is SGHTS and CDR2 is YDEGEE. Deletions cut 3 bases from V and 6 bases from J, with 15 bases between. The DNA of the CDR3 is TGTGCCAGCAGCTCCCCCGGGGGGGGTGATGGCTACACCTTC. Encoded protein: CASSSPGGGDGYTF.

The chain joins TRBV19 to TRBJ2-3, with D perhaps TRBD1 (5 bases). In germline, CDR1 is LNHDA, CDR2 SQIVND (reference sequence). Trimming took 3 bases from V and 4 from J, leaving 8 bases between them. CDR3 size: 13 residues. CDR3: CASSIQGSDTQYF. In DNA, the CDR3 is TGTGCCAGTAGTATCCAGGGCTCAGATACGCAGTATTTT. Using reference TRBV19 and TRBJ2-3 for the parts outside the CDR3, the full variable domain is DGGITQSPKYLFRKEGQNVTLSCEQNLNHDAMYWYRQDPGQGLRLIYYSQIVNDFQKGDIAEGYSVSREKKESFPLTVTSAQKNPTAFYLCASSIQGSDTQYFGPGTRLTVL.

The chain combines TRBV27 with TRBJ2-5; 8 nucleotides match TRBD1. Germline lookup yields CDR1 MNHEY and CDR2 SMNVEV (reference sequence). Trimming removed 4 bases from V and 6 bases from J; junction bases left unmatched: 10. CDR3 length: 15 amino acids. The CDR3 loop is CASSSPGQEKKTQYF. CDR3 nucleotides: TGTGCCAGCAGTTCACCGGGACAGGAGAAAAAGACCCAGTACTTC.

The rearrangement joins TRBV28 to TRBJ2-7; a weak D match, TRBD2 (6 bases). The CDR3 has 16 amino acids. Germline loops: CDR1 MDHEN, CDR2 SYDVKM. V lost 2 bases to trimming and J lost 2 bases, with 16 bases between them. This chain's CDR3 is CASSLRATRLPYEQYF. For the CDR3, the DNA is TGTGCCAGCAGTTTAAGGGCGACTAGATTACCCTACGAGCAGTACTTC.

This clone has only one observation. The chain employs TRBV2 and TRBJ2-7; possibly TRBD1 for D (6 bases). Germline values: CDR1 SNHLY, CDR2 FYNNEI. This CDR3 has 16 residues. Trimming took off 1 base at V and 6 bases at J, with 19 bases between the two ends. This chain's CDR3 is CASSEGPPGQAREQYF. In DNA form, the CDR3 reads TGTGCCAGCAGTGAAGGACCCCCGGGACAAGCTCGCGAGCAGTACTTC.

In its sample, this clone was seen once. The chain couples TRBV4-2 to TRBJ2-5, with 14 bases identical to TRBD2. V was clipped by 4 bases and J by 4 bases; unmatched bases: 5. The CDR3 runs 16 residues. The germline gives CDR1 LGHNA, CDR2 YNFKEQ. CDR3 sequence (DNA): TGTGCCAGCAGCCCCCGACTAGCGGGAGGGGCAGAGACCCAGTACTTC. This encodes CASSPRLAGGAETQYF.

The chain joins TRBV29-1 to TRBJ2-2; a possible D gene is TRBD2 (6 bases). CDR1 is SQVTM and CDR2 is ANQGSEA in the germline V gene. This CDR3 is 11 amino acids long. V gave up 7 bases and J gave up 5 bases, with 8 bases separating them. CDR3 protein: CSARETGELFF. The CDR3, as DNA: TGCAGCGCCCGGGAGACCGGGGAGCTGTTTTTT.

This clone was seen just once. The rearrangement links TRBV27 to TRBJ1-2; TRBD1 agrees at 7 bases. Per the germline V gene, CDR1 is MNHEY and CDR2 is SMNVEV (reference sequence). The CDR3 extends over 12 amino acids. V trimming: 6 bases; J trimming: 5 bases; junction bases outside the gene matches: 3. CDR3 DNA sequence: TGTGCCAGCAGAAGGGGGCCTTATGGCTACACCTTC. It encodes CASRRGPYGYTF.